This T cell receptor (beta chain) was sequenced in a study of cytomegalovirus exposure and HLA in healthy donors. Notes on the study in general: Whilst most TCR sequences proved rare, a subset of public TCRs occurred across many donors. In a later analysis, specific HLA alleles were associated with approximately 16,000 TCR beta sequences at a 0.05 false discovery rate.

About this clone itself: What it binds is unknown.

Germline V gene data show CDR1 as SEHNR and CDR2 as FQNEAQ (reference sequence). CDR3 size: 13 residues. V lost 4 bases and J 1 base, leaving 6 bases between the germline ends. PCR primers comprised 60 Vbeta and 13 Jbeta primers. Using immunoSEQ multiplex PCR, the repertoire was profiled, and TCRdb retains in-frame clones only, with some absent. The sample consists of approximately 100,000 clones, about 78% of them appearing once. This TCR was sampled from a woman aged 40 to 49 in good health and CMV-seropositive. Sequenced sample: PBMCs. The gene calls are TRBV7-9 and TRBJ2-3, with a weak D call TRBD2 (6 bases). The CDR3 nucleotides read TGTGCCAGCAGCTCTAGCGGCACAGATACGCAGTATTTT. This sequence encodes CASSSSGTDTQYF. Variable domain in full (rest from reference TRBV7-9 and TRBJ2-3): DTGVSQNPRHKITKRGQNVTFRCDPISEHNRLYWYRQTLGQGPEFLTYFQNEAQLEKSRLLSDRFSAERPKGSFSTLEIQRTEQGDSAMYLCASSSSGTDTQYFGPGTRLTVL.